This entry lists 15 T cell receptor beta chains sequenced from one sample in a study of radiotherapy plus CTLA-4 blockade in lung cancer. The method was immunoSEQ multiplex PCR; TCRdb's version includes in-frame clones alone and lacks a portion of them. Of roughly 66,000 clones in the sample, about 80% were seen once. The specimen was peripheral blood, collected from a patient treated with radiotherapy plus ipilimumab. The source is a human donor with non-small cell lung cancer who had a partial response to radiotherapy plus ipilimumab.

The CDR3 here is CSVADTAALYGYTF. DNA of the CDR3: TGCAGCGTGGCGGACACGGCGGCGCTCTATGGCTACACCTTC. V usage is TRBV29-1 and J usage is TRBJ1-2; tentatively, D is TRBD1 (5 bases). The CDR3 covers 14 residues. Germline CDR1 SQVTM, CDR2 ANQGSEA. Trimming stripped 6 bases from V and 4 bases from J, with 18 bases between.

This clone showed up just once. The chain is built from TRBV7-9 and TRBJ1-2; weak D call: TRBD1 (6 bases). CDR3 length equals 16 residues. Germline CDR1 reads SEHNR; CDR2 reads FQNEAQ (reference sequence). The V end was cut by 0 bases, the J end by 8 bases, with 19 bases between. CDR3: CASSLALGQPSGGYTF. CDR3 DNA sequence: TGTGCCAGCAGCTTAGCGCTAGGACAGCCGTCGGGCGGCTACACCTTC.

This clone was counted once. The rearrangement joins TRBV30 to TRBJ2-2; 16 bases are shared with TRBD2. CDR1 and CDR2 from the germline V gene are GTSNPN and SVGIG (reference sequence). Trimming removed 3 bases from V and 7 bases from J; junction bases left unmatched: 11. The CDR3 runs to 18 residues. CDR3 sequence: CAWRPLPGLAGGVGELFF. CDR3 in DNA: TGTGCCTGGAGACCATTACCGGGACTAGCGGGAGGGGTCGGGGAGCTGTTTTTT.

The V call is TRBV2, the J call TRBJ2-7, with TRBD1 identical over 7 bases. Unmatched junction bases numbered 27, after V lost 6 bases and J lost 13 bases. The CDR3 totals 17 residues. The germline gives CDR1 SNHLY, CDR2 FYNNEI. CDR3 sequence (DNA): TGTGCCAGCAGCGACTCTTACATCGGACAGGCCCCCCGCGCGGTTTACTTC. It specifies CASSDSYIGQAPRAVYF.

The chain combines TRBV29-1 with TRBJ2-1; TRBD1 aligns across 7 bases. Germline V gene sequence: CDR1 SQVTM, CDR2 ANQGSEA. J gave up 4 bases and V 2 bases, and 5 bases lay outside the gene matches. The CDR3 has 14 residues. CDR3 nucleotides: TGCAGCGTTGAACGGGACAGACCGTACAATGAGCAGTTCTTC. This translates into CSVERDRPYNEQFF.

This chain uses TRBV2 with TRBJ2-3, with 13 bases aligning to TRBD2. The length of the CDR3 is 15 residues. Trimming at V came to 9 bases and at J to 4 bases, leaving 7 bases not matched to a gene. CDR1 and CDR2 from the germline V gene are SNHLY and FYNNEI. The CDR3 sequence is CASRGTSGIADTQYF. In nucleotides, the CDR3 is TGTGCCAGTAGGGGGACTAGCGGGATTGCAGATACGCAGTATTTT.

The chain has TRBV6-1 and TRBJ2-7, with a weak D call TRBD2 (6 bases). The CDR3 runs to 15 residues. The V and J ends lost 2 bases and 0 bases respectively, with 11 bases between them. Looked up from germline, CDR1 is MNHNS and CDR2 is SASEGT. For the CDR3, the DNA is TGTGCCAGCAGTGAAAGTCAGACTAGCTCCTACGAGCAGTACTTC. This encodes CASSESQTSSYEQYF.

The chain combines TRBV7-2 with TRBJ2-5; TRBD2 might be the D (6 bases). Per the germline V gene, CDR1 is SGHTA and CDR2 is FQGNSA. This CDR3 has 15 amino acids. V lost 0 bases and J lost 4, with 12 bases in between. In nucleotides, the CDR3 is TGTGCCAGCAGCTTAGCTGGCGGGATCCCAGAGACCCAGTACTTC. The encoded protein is CASSLAGGIPETQYF.

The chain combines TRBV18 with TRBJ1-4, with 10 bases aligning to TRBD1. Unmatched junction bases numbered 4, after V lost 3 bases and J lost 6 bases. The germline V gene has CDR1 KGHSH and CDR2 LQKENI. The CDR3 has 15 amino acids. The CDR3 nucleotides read TGTGCCAGCTCACCCGACAGGGGGCGGCATGAAAAACTGTTTTTT. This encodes CASSPDRGRHEKLFF.

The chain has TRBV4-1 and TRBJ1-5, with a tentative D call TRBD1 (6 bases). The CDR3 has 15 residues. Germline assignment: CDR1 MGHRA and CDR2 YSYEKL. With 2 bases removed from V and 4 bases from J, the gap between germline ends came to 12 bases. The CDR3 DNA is TGCGCCAGCAGCCAACCAGGGGTGATAAATCAGCCCCAGCATTTT. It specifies CASSQPGVINQPQHF.

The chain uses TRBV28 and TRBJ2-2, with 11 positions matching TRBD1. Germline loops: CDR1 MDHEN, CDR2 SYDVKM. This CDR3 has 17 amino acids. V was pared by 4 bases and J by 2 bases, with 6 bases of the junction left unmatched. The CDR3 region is CASSSRGTGGNTGELFF. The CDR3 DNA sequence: TGTGCCAGCAGTTCCCGGGGGACAGGGGGTAACACCGGGGAGCTGTTTTTT.

The CDR3 is CASSTSGSRYEQYF. CDR3 DNA sequence: TGTGCCAGCAGTACTAGCGGGAGTAGGTACGAGCAGTACTTC. The J gene is TRBJ2-7, the V gene TRBV2; 11 bases fit TRBD2. The CDR3 consists of 14 residues. With 5 bases clipped from V and 4 bases from J, the junction kept 4 bases outside the gene matches. Germline values: CDR1 SNHLY, CDR2 FYNNEI.

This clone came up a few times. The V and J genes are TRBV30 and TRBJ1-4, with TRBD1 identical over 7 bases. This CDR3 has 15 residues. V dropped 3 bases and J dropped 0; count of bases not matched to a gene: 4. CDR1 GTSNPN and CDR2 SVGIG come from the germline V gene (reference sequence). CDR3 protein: CAWSRQGATNEKLFF. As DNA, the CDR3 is TGTGCCTGGAGCAGACAGGGAGCAACTAATGAAAAACTGTTTTTT.

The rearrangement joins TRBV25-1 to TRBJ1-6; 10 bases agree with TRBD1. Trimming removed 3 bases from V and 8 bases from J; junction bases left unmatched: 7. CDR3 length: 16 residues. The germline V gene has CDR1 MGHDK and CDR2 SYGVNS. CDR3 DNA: TGTGCCAGCAGTGACGTAGGGGACAGGGGACATTCACCCCTCCACTTT. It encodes CASSDVGDRGHSPLHF. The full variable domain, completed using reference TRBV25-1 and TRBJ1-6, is EADIYQTPRYLVIGTGKKITLECSQTMGHDKMYWYQQDPGMELHLIHYSYGVNSTEKGDLSSESTVSRIRTEHFPLTLESARPSHTSQYLCASSDVGDRGHSPLHFGNGTRLTVT.

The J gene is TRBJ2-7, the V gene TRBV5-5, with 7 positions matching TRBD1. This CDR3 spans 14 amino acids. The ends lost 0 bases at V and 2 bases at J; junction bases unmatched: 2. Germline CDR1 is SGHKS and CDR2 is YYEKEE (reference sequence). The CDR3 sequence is CASSLEGQTYEQYF. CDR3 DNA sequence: TGTGCCAGCAGCTTGGAGGGACAGACCTACGAGCAGTACTTC.